What follows are 9 T cell receptor beta chains derived from one specimen sequenced in a study of OX40 agonist ivuxolimab in advanced cancers. Clones were sequenced by immunoSEQ multiplex PCR, and TCRdb holds only the in-frame ones, with some missing. The top ten clones hold about 16% of a sample with about 25,000 clones, 80% to 90% of them seen once. The starting material was CD4+ or CD8+ T cells sorted from blood, obtained in a trial of the OX40 agonist ivuxolimab. The receptors were sampled from an adult with an advanced solid tumor such as melanoma, head and neck, liver or kidney cancer.

The chain employs TRBV29-1 and TRBJ2-7; D might be TRBD1 (6 bases). The V gene's germline CDR1 is SQVTM and CDR2 ANQGSEA. V lost 0 bases and J lost 1, with 16 bases in between. This CDR3 is built from 16 residues. DNA for the CDR3: TGCAGCGTTGAAGACCTGATGCCGACAGGATCCTACGAGCAGTACTTC. Translating gives CSVEDLMPTGSYEQYF.

V and J are TRBV27 and TRBJ2-2; D perhaps matches TRBD1 (7 bases). The length of the CDR3 is 19 residues. The V gene lost 7 bases and the J gene lost 6 bases, with 30 bases spanning the gap. The germline V gene encodes CDR1 MNHEY and CDR2 SMNVEV (reference sequence). DNA for the CDR3: TGTGCCAGCACGGGGGCTTCCGGGAGAACAATCCAGGGGGCCGGGGAGCTGTTTTTT. Translating gives CASTGASGRTIQGAGELFF.

In this sample, this clone turned up once. The CDR3 end shows no conserved phenylalanine or tryptophan, and so a read error is likely. It is unclear where the CDR3 begins or ends on the DNA, so no DNA is shown, and the CDR3 is as TCRdb lists it. The chain carries TRBV28 and TRBJ1-2. The germline gives CDR1 MDHEN, CDR2 SYDVKM. From its first to its last residue, the CDR3 has 11 amino acids. The CDR3 loop is CASSSRTGFLV.

The chain is built from TRBV5-1 and TRBJ2-7, with D perhaps assigned TRBD1 or TRBD2 (6 bases each). Germline V gives CDR1 SGHRS, CDR2 YFSETQ. Trimming removed 1 base at V and 7 bases at J, with 12 bases between. The CDR3 extends over 13 amino acids. DNA for the CDR3: TGCGCCAGCAGCTTGTGGGGGGCGGGGGAGCAGTACTTC. This gives the protein CASSLWGAGEQYF.

This clone was seen only a few times. The chain carries TRBV21-1 and TRBJ1-5; the D call of TRBD1 is as the table states it, not checked on the DNA. TRBV21-1 is a pseudogene segment. The length of the CDR3 is 15 residues. CDR3 loop: CASSNTGYSNQPQHF. Written as DNA, the CDR3 is TGTGCCAGCAGCAACACAGGCTATAGCAATCAGCCCCAGCATTTT.

The chain uses TRBV9 and TRBJ2-7; D could derive from TRBD1 or TRBD2 (5 bases each). Trimming pared 3 bases from V and 2 bases from J, leaving 18 bases between. Germline lookup yields CDR1 SGDLS and CDR2 YYNGEE. The CDR3 sequence is 16 residues long. In nucleotides, the CDR3 is TGTGCCAGCAGCGCCTCTTCAAAGGGGACCCCCTACGAGCAGTACTTC. Encoded protein: CASSASSKGTPYEQYF.

The V and J genes are TRBV27 and TRBJ2-7, with 7 nucleotides matching TRBD2. This CDR3 region has 15 residues. With 3 bases clipped from V and 3 bases from J, the junction kept 8 bases outside the gene matches. Germline V gene data show CDR1 as MNHEY and CDR2 as SMNVEV (reference sequence). This CDR3 is CASSFNGGSIYEQYF. The CDR3 bases are TGTGCCAGCAGTTTTAACGGCGGGAGCATCTACGAGCAGTACTTC.

The chain combines TRBV4-1 with TRBJ2-1, with a tentative D call TRBD1 (5 bases). V was shortened by 3 bases and J by 4 bases, with 10 bases between the two germline ends. The germline gives CDR1 MGHRA, CDR2 YSYEKL. CDR3 length: 14 amino acids. Here the CDR3 DNA reads TGCGCCAGCAGCCACTCGACAGTTTACAATGAGCAGTTCTTC. Translation gives CASSHSTVYNEQFF.

This clone was recorded a few times. The rearrangement links TRBV11-2 to TRBJ1-4, with unresolved D. The CDR3 totals 15 residues. The V and J ends lost 0 bases and 7 bases respectively, with 12 bases between them. Germline values: CDR1 SGHAT, CDR2 FQNNGV. The CDR3: CASSLEAGLREKLFF. CDR3 sequence (DNA): TGTGCCAGCAGCTTAGAAGCGGGTTTGCGTGAAAAACTGTTTTTT.